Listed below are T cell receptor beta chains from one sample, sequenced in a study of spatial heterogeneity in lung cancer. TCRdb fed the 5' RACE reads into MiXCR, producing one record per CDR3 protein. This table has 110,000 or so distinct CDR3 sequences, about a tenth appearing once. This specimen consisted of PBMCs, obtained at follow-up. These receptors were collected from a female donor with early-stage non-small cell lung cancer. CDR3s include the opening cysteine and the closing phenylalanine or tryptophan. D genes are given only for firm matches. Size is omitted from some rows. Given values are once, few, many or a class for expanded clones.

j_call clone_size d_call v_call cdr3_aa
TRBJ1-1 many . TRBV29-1 CSGGRNTEAFF
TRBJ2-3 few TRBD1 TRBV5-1 CASSSDRGTDTQYF
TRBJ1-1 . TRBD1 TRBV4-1 CASSQGYRGINLEAFF
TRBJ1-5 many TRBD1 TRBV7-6 CASSQGQGSFQPQHF
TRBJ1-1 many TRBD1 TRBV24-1 CATSRTGNTEAFF
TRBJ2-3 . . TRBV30 CAWSLADTQYF
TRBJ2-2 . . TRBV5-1 CASSDRAALSTGELFF
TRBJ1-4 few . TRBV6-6 CASSYRRQTNEKLFF
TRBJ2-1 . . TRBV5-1 CASRVQGPYNEQFF
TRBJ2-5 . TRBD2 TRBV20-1 CSASGTSGRAETQYF
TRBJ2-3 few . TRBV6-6 CASSYLAREDTQYF
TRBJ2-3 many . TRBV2 CASSGHGALSTDTQYF
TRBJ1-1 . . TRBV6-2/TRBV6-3 CASIKGNKRGEAFF
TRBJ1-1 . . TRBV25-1 CASSEGLSTEAFF
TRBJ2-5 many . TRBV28 CASSLGSGPLQETQYF
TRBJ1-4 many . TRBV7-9 CASSLLSGMSEKLFF
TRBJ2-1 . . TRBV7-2 CASSLASHNEQFF
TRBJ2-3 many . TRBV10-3 CAISDRVTDTQYF
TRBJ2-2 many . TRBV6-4 CASSEGIGTGELFF
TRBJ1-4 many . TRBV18 CASSPPSETNEKLFF
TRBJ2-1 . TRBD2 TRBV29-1 CSVDPTGGSRGEQFF
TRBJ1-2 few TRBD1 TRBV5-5 CASSLSAGGGSYGYTF